The rows below give T cell receptor beta chains drawn from one sample of a study of regulatory T cells in long-lasting Graves disease. MiXCR, run by TCRdb on the multiplex PCR reads, gives a single entry per CDR3 protein. The sample comprises around 400,000 distinct CDR3 sequences, 15% of which are singletons, and 22% rests with the top ten. The sample consisted of peripheral blood mononuclear cells (PBMCs), taken at new diagnosis, from a patient treated with antithyroid drugs. These receptors were obtained from a female donor with Graves disease. CDR3s include the opening cysteine and the closing phenylalanine or tryptophan. Fields, in order: D gene, V gene, J gene, clone size, CDR3 DNA, CDR3 protein. D genes are given only for firm matches. Not every row has a clone size; where given, it reads once, few, many or a size class.

>NA|TRBV11-1|TRBJ2-3|many
TGTGCCAGCAGCGGGGACACCAGCTGGGGCACAGATACGCAGTATTTT
CASSGDTSWGTDTQYF
>TRBD2|TRBV19|TRBJ2-1|NA
TGTGCCAGTGGACTAGCGGGGTCGTCCTACAATGAGCAGTTCTTC
CASGLAGSSYNEQFF
>NA|TRBV6-1|TRBJ2-4|few
TGTGCCAGCACCAAGGAGGCTACGTCCAGAGCCAAAAACATTCAGTACTTC
CASTKEATSRAKNIQYF
>TRBD2|TRBV20-1|TRBJ2-7|NA
TGCAGTGCTGTCAGACTAGCGCGGGGGGGAGAGCAGTACTTC
CSAVRLARGGEQYF
>TRBD1|TRBV28|TRBJ1-1|few
TGTGCCAGCAGTTTGATGGACAGGGACCTATGCCTCTTT
CASSLMDRDLCLF
>TRBD2|TRBV7-6|TRBJ2-1|many
TGTGCCAGCAGCTTTACTAGCGGGAGCTACAATGAGCAGTTCTTC
CASSFTSGSYNEQFF
>TRBD1|TRBV10-3|TRBJ1-2|many
TGTGCCATCAGTGCTACCCCTGGACAGGGCAAGCACTATGGCTACACCTTC
CAISATPGQGKHYGYTF
>NA|TRBV27|TRBJ1-1|few
TGTGCCAGCAGTTTTGGAACCGGGGACACTGAAGCTTTCTTT
CASSFGTGDTEAFF
>TRBD1|TRBV4-1|TRBJ1-2|many
TGCGCCAGCAGCCAAGATACGGGGGACAGGGGGCTCCATGGCTACACCTTC
CASSQDTGDRGLHGYTF
>TRBD1|TRBV10-2|TRBJ1-2|many
TGCGCCAGCACCTTGGGACAGCCCTATGGCTACACCTTC
CASTLGQPYGYTF
>TRBD1|TRBV12-3/TRBV12-4|TRBJ1-4|NA
TGTGCCAGCACCGGGACAGGGGGCGTCAGTGAAAAACTGTTTTTT
CASTGTGGVSEKLFF
>TRBD1|TRBV7-9|TRBJ2-1|NA
TGTGCCAGCAGCTTAGGGCAGGGGGCGCAGAATGAGCAGTTCTTC
CASSLGQGAQNEQFF
>NA|TRBV5-1|TRBJ1-2|many
TGCGCCAGCTCTCCCCAGGGGCCAGAGGATGGGGATGGCTACACCTTC
CASSPQGPEDGDGYTF
>TRBD2|TRBV7-2|TRBJ2-7|many
TGTGCCAGCAGCTTAGTTGCGGGAGTGAACGAGCAGTACTTC
CASSLVAGVNEQYF
>NA|TRBV12-3/TRBV12-4|TRBJ2-6|many
TGTGCCAGCAGCCTAGGGACATCATCTGGGGCCAACGTCCTGACTTTC
CASSLGTSSGANVLTF
>NA|TRBV12-3/TRBV12-4|TRBJ2-2|many
TGTGCCAGCAGTTTAGTCTCCTTACCGTTTTTT
CASSLVSLPFF
>NA|TRBV24-1|TRBJ1-2|many
TGTGCCACCAGTGATTCGGGCCTGGAGGCTGGCTACACCTTC
CATSDSGLEAGYTF
>TRBD2|TRBV28|TRBJ2-2|NA
TGTGCCAGCAGTCCCGCGGGGCTAGCGGGAGCTGGGGAGCTGTTTTTT
CASSPAGLAGAGELFF
>NA|TRBV20-1|TRBJ1-2|many
TGCAGTGCCCCGAGGGAGGGACTCCGGGGCGACTATGGCTACACCTTC
CSAPREGLRGDYGYTF
>TRBD2|TRBV3-1|TRBJ2-1|few
TGTGCCAGCAGTGGACTAGCGGGAGGGCCCTATGAGCAGTTCTTC
CASSGLAGGPYEQFF
>NA|TRBV10-2|TRBJ2-1|many
TGCGCCAGCAGTGATCCGGGACCCTCCTACAATGAGCAGTTCTTC
CASSDPGPSYNEQFF
>NA|TRBV3-1|TRBJ2-7|many
TGTGCCAGCAGCCGGGACCGCGCCTACGAGCAGTACTTC
CASSRDRAYEQYF
>TRBD2|TRBV4-1|TRBJ2-1|many
TGCGCCAGCAGCCATAACAGACTAGCGCCTACCTACAATGAGCAGTTCTTC
CASSHNRLAPTYNEQFF
>TRBD2|TRBV7-9|TRBJ2-3|NA
TGTGCCAGCAGCCCCGGGACTAGCAAACGAGATACGCAGTATTTT
CASSPGTSKRDTQYF
>TRBD2|TRBV5-1|TRBJ2-2|many
TGCGCCAGCAGCACGCTAGCGGCCCCGGACACCGGGGAGCTGTTTTTT
CASSTLAAPDTGELFF
>TRBD1|TRBV5-1|TRBJ2-5|many
TGCGCCAGCAGCATACAGGGGCAAGAGACCCAGTACTTC
CASSIQGQETQYF
>NA|TRBV28|TRBJ2-7|NA
TGTGCCAGCAGTTTTATCGGGGGCGCAACCTACGAGCAGTACTTC
CASSFIGGATYEQYF
>NA|TRBV9|TRBJ1-5|many
TGTGCCAGCAGCGTAGGGCAAGCCCATCAGCCCCAGCATTTT
CASSVGQAHQPQHF
>NA|TRBV20-1|TRBJ2-1|many
TGCAGTGCAAGGACAGACTCCTACAATGAGCAGTTCTTC
CSARTDSYNEQFF
>NA|TRBV24-1|TRBJ1-5|few
TGTGCCACCAGTGACCACCGGACCATTAGCAATCAGCCCCAGCATTTT
CATSDHRTISNQPQHF
>NA|TRBV7-9|TRBJ2-4|few
TGTGCCAGCAGCCTTGGACAGAGATACATTCAGTACTTC
CASSLGQRYIQYF
>NA|TRBV2|TRBJ2-1|many
TGTGCCAGCAGTGAATTTGGGGGATCGGCTCACAATGAGCAGTTCTTC
CASSEFGGSAHNEQFF